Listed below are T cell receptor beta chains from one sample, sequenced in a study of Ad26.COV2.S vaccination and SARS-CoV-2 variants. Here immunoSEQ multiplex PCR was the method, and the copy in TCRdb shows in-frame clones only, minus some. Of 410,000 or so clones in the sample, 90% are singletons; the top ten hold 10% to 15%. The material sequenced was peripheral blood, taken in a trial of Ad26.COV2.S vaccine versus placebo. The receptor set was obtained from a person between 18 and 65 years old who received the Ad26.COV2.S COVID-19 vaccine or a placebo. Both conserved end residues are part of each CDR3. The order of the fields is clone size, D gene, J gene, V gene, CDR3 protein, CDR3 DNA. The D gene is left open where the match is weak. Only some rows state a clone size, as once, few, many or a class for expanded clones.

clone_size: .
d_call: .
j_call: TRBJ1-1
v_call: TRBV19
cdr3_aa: CASSISINTEAFF
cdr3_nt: TGTGCCAGTAGTATTTCAATAAACACTGAAGCTTTCTTT

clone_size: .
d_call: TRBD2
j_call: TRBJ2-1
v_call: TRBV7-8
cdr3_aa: CASGLAGVRRSSYNEQFF
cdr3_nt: TGTGCCAGCGGACTAGCGGGGGTCCGCCGCTCCTCCTACAATGAGCAGTTCTTC

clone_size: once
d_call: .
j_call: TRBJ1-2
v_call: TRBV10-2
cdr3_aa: CASSGRYLYGYTF
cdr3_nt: TGCGCCAGCAGCGGACGGTACCTCTATGGCTACACCTTC

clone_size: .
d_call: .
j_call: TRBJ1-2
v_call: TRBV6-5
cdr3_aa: CASSSGGAPYGYTF
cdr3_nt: TGTGCCAGCAGTTCGGGGGGGGCTCCTTATGGCTACACCTTC

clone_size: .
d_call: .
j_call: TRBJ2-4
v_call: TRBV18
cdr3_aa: CASSPQGPLAKNIQYF
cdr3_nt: TGTGCCAGCTCACCGCAGGGACCCTTAGCCAAAAACATTCAGTACTTC

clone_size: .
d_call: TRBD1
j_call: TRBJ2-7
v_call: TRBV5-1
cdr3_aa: CASSRQGRGYEQYF
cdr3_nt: TGCGCCAGCAGTAGACAGGGAAGGGGGTACGAGCAGTACTTC

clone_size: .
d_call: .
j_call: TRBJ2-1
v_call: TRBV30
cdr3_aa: CAWNPGAYNEQFF
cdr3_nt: TGTGCCTGGAATCCGGGGGCCTACAATGAGCAGTTCTTC

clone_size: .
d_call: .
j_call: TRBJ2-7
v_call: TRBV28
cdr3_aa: CASSLSSGNRYEQYF
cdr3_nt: TGTGCCAGCAGTTTATCTTCGGGGAATAGGTACGAGCAGTACTTC

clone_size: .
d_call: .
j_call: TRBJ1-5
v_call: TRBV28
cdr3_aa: CASTPPPGGARDWNQPQHF
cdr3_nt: TGTGCCAGCACCCCTCCTCCGGGTGGGGCGAGGGATTGGAATCAGCCCCAGCATTTT

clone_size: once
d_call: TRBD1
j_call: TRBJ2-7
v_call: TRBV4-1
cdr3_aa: CASSQAWTGVSEQYF
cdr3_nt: TGCGCCAGCAGCCAAGCATGGACAGGGGTGAGCGAGCAGTACTTC

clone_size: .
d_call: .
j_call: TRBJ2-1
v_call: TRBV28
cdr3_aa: CATSPGEQFF
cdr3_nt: TGTGCCACCTCACCGGGTGAGCAGTTCTTC

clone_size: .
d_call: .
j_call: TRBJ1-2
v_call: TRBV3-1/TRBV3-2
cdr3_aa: CASSHGTLYGYTF
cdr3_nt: TGTGCCAGCAGCCACGGGACTTTGTATGGCTACACCTTC

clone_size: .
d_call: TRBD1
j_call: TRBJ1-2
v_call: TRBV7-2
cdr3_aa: CASSSLAGTGVYGYTF
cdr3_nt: TGTGCCAGCAGCTCTTTGGCTGGGACAGGGGTCTATGGCTACACCTTC

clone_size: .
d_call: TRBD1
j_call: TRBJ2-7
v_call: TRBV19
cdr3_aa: CATGDRGPYEQYF
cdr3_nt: TGTGCCACCGGGGACAGGGGGCCCTACGAGCAGTACTTC

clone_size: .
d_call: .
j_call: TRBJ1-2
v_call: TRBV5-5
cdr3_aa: CASSLVAGLVGVAYGYTF
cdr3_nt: TGTGCCAGCAGCTTGGTGGCAGGGTTGGTTGGGGTAGCCTATGGCTACACCTTC

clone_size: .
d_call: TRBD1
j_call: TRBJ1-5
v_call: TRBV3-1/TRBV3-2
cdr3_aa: CASSTAQGVGQPQHF
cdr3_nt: TGTGCCAGCAGCACAGCACAGGGGGTAGGTCAGCCCCAGCATTTT

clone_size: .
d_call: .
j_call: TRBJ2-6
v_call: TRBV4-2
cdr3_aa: CASSQSRGSGANVLTF
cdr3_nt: TGTGCCAGCAGCCAGAGCCGGGGCTCTGGGGCCAACGTCCTGACTTTC

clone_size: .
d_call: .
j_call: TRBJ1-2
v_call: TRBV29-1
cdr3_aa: CSVERGYDGYTF
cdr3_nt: TGCAGCGTTGAACGGGGTTACGATGGCTACACCTTC

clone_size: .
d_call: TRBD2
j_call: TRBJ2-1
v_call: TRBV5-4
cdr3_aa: CASSLVSSGPEREFF
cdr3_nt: TGTGCCAGCAGCTTGGTGTCTAGCGGTCCCGAGAGAGAGTTCTTC

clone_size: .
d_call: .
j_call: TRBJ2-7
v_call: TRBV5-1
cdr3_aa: CASSLELIAYEQYF
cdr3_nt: TGCGCCAGCAGCTTGGAACTAATCGCGTACGAGCAGTACTTC

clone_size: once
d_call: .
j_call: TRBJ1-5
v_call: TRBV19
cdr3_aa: CASSSRRNQPQHF
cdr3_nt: TGTGCCAGTAGTTCCAGACGCAATCAGCCCCAGCATTTT